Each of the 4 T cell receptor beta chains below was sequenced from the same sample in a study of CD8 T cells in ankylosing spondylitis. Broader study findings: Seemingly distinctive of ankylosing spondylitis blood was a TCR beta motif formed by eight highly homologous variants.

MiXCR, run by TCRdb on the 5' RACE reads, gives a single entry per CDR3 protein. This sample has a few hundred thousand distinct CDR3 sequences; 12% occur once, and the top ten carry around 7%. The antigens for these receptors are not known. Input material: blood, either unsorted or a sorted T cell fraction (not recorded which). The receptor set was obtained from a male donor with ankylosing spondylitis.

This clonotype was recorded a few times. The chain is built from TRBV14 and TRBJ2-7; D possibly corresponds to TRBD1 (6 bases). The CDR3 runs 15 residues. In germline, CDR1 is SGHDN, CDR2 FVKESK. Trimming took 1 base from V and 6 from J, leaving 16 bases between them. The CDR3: CASSQGIAGVSEQYF. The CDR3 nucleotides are TGTGCCAGCAGCCAAGGGATAGCAGGGGTTTCCGAGCAGTACTTC.

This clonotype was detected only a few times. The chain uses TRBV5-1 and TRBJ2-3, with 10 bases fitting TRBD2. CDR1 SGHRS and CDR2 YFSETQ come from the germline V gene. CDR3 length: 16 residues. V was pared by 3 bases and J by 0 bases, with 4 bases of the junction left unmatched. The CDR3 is CASSWLTSGSTDTQYF. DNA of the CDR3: TGCGCCAGCAGCTGGTTGACTAGCGGGAGCACAGATACGCAGTATTTT.

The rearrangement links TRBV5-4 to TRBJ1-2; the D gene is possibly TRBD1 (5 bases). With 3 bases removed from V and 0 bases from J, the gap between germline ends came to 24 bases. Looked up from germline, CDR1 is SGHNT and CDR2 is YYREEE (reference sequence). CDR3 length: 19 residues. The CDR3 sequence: CASSSPGWGETEANYGYTF. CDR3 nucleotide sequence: TGTGCCAGCAGCTCCCCTGGGTGGGGGGAAACAGAGGCTAACTATGGCTACACCTTC.

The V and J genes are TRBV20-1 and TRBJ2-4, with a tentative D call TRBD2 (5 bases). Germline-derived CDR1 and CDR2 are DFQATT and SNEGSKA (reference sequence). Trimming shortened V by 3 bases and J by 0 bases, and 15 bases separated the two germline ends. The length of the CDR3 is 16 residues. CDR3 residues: CSASVEWAGAKNIQYF. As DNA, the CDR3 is TGCAGTGCTAGCGTAGAGTGGGCGGGAGCCAAAAACATTCAGTACTTC.